Reported below is one TCR beta chain. Antigen specificity is unknown. This record comes from a study of cytomegalovirus exposure and HLA in healthy donors. Study-level points and caveats: High sensitivity and specificity were reportedly achieved when the classifier diagnosed cytomegalovirus status.

The germline V gene has CDR1 SGDLS and CDR2 YYNGEE. This CDR3 contains 15 residues. V was pared by 4 bases and J by 4 bases, with 9 bases of the junction left unmatched. PCR used 60 Vbeta primers and 13 Jbeta primers. The repertoire was sequenced with immunoSEQ multiplex PCR; TCRdb's copy has only in-frame clones and lacks some. The repertoire holds 100,000 to 150,000 clones, with roughly three quarters as singletons. This chain uses TRBV9 with TRBJ2-3, with 7 bases aligning to TRBD2. The sample taken for sequencing was PBMCs. The TCR was taken from a man between 18 and 35 years old in good health and CMV-seronegative. The CDR3 region has the DNA TGTGCCAGCAGCCCCAGCCGCGGGAGTGCAGATACGCAGTATTTT. Its protein product is CASSPSRGSADTQYF.